A single sample gave rise to the 17 T cell receptor beta chains below, sequenced in a study of vaccination effects on CD4 cells after COVID-19. The antigens of these receptors remain unknown. With 10 to 11 days of culture completed, CD4+ T cells were isolated. The assay was immunoSEQ multiplex PCR, and TCRdb's table has in-frame clones only and misses some. The sample lists 30,000 or so clones, approximately 65% occurring once. Sequencing used CD4+ T cells from PBMCs cultured without peptide, obtained before COVID-19 vaccination. All receptors come from a human donor who received a COVID-19 vaccine.

Concerning this clone itself: Different DNA sequences within this sample yield the same CDR3. The CDR3 DNA reads TGTGCCAGCAGCGTAGGTAGCGGACGCACAGATACGCAGTATTTT. Amino acids: CASSVGSGRTDTQYF. The V gene is TRBV9, the J gene TRBJ2-3; D perhaps matches TRBD2 (6 bases). Germline V lookup: CDR1 SGDLS, CDR2 YYNGEE. V dropped 0 bases and J dropped 1 base, with 9 bases sitting between them. The length of the CDR3 is 15 residues.

J is TRBJ2-1 and V is TRBV18, with D perhaps TRBD1 or TRBD2 (5 bases each). Germline V gene data show CDR1 as KGHSH and CDR2 as LQKENI. The CDR3 sequence is 14 residues long. Trimming removed 0 bases from V and 7 bases from J, with 10 bases in between. CDR3: CASSPPGTGNEQFF. CDR3 nucleotides: TGTGCCAGCTCACCACCGGGGACGGGAAATGAGCAGTTCTTC.

V and J are TRBV6-5 and TRBJ1-2; TRBD1 matches at 8 bases. The V gene end was trimmed by 0 bases and the J gene end by 10 bases; junction bases not matched to a gene: 10. The CDR3 covers 15 residues. Germline assignment: CDR1 MNHEY and CDR2 SVGAGI. CDR3 nucleotides: TGTGCCAGCAGTTACTCAAGGGACAGGCCTTTTACCTACACCTTC. As protein: CASSYSRDRPFTYTF.

The J gene is TRBJ2-1, the V gene TRBV11-2, with 7 nucleotides matching TRBD1. Germline V gene lookup returns CDR1 SGHAT and CDR2 FQNNGV. This CDR3 has 15 residues. V lost 3 bases, J lost 6 bases, and 8 bases stayed unmatched. The CDR3 reads CASSFSDRITNEQFF. As DNA, the CDR3 is TGTGCCAGCAGCTTCTCGGACAGGATTACCAATGAGCAGTTCTTC.

This clone was detected a few times. V and J are TRBV4-1 and TRBJ1-2; 8 positions match TRBD1. Germline CDR1 and CDR2: MGHRA and YSYEKL. There are 15 residues in the CDR3. Germline trimming cut 1 base from V and 3 bases from J; bases unmatched to any gene: 4. The CDR3 nucleotides read TGCGCCAGCAGCCAAGTGCTACAGGGGGACTATGGCTACACCTTC. The encoded protein is CASSQVLQGDYGYTF.

This clone has more than one count but fewer than ten. The chain joins TRBV12-5 to TRBJ1-6, with 7 bases lining up with TRBD1. Trimming took 1 base from V and 10 from J; bases not matched to a gene: 1. This CDR3 region has 13 residues. From germline, CDR1 is LGHNT and CDR2 FRNRAP. The CDR3 sequence: CASGLDRGSPLHF. The DNA of the CDR3 is TGTGCTAGTGGTTTGGACAGGGGATCACCCCTCCACTTT.

The chain uses TRBV5-6 and TRBJ2-3; D remains unclear. V was cut by 0 bases and J by 2 bases, with 13 bases left in between. The germline gives CDR1 SGHDT, CDR2 YYEEEE. This CDR3 has 16 amino acids. CDR3 bases: TGTGCCAGCAGCTTGGACTTAAAGGCGAACACAGATACGCAGTATTTT. Translating it yields CASSLDLKANTDTQYF.

The sample holds a few counts of this clone. The chain has TRBV10-3 and TRBJ2-1, with D hard to call. The V and J ends lost 3 bases and 10 bases respectively, with 10 bases between them. Germline values: CDR1 ENHRY, CDR2 SYGVKD. CDR3 length: 12 amino acids. The CDR3 protein is CAISDNNKEQFF. Written as DNA, the CDR3 is TGTGCCATCAGTGACAATAATAAGGAGCAGTTCTTC.

The chain carries TRBV6-2 or TRBV6-3 and TRBJ2-7, with 7 bases identical to TRBD2. Trimming cost V 5 bases and J 3 bases; bases outside gene matches: 13. Germline CDR1 MNHEY, CDR2 SVGEGT. The length of the CDR3 is 16 residues. The CDR3 DNA sequence: TGTGCCAGCAGTAGGAACGGGGCTAGCGGAGACTACGAGCAGTACTTC. Protein: CASSRNGASGDYEQYF.

This clone was seen more than once but under ten times. V usage is TRBV6-6 and J usage is TRBJ2-2; a weak D match, TRBD1 (6 bases). Germline values: CDR1 MNHNY, CDR2 SVGAGI (reference sequence). The CDR3 spans 12 residues. V lost 10 bases and J 4 bases, leaving 10 bases between the germline ends. The DNA for the CDR3 is TGTGCCATTAGGGGGTTCACCGGGGAGCTGTTTTTT. It translates to CAIRGFTGELFF.

The chain carries TRBV5-1 and TRBJ2-7; D is unclear. Germline V lookup: CDR1 SGHRS, CDR2 YFSETQ. V was pared by 0 bases and J by 5 bases, with 15 bases between. The CDR3 has 15 residues. The CDR3: CASSLEASPPDEQYF. CDR3 bases: TGCGCCAGCAGCTTGGAGGCCAGCCCCCCAGACGAGCAGTACTTC.

This rearrangement joins TRBV5-6 to TRBJ1-2; D is perhaps TRBD1 (5 bases). Germline V lookup: CDR1 SGHDT, CDR2 YYEEEE. V was clipped by 4 bases and J by 4 bases, with 20 bases between them. There are 16 residues in the CDR3. CDR3 DNA sequence: TGTGCCAGCAGCCCGGCGGGGGGATTCGGGGCCTATGGCTACACCTTC. This sequence encodes CASSPAGGFGAYGYTF.

This clone was observed a few times. V usage is TRBV5-8 and J usage is TRBJ1-5, with TRBD1 matching 7 bases. This CDR3 is 13 amino acids long. V was pared by 8 bases and J by 4 bases, with 6 bases of the junction left unmatched. The germline V gene encodes CDR1 SGHTS and CDR2 YDEGEE. In DNA, the CDR3 is TGTGCCAGTGGACAGGAATCGAATCAGCCCCAGCATTTT. Translated, it gives CASGQESNQPQHF. Drawing the rest from reference TRBV5-8 and TRBJ1-5, the complete variable domain is EAGVTQSPTHLIKTRGQQATLRCSPISGHTSVYWYQQALGLGLQFLLWYDEGEERNRGNFPPRFSGRQFPNYSSELNVNALELEDSALYLCASGQESNQPQHFGDGTRLSIL.

The genes are TRBV3-1 (or the pseudogene TRBV3-2) and TRBJ2-7, with TRBD2 identical over 11 bases. Germline V gene lookup returns CDR1 LGHDT and CDR2 YNNKEL (reference sequence). CDR3 length: 14 residues. J was trimmed by 7 bases and V by 3 bases; bases with no gene match: 5. CDR3 loop: CASSHSGGAREQYF. Here the CDR3 DNA reads TGTGCCAGCAGCCATAGCGGGGGGGCTCGGGAGCAGTACTTC.

The V and J genes are TRBV5-4 and TRBJ1-4, with D unresolved. V was cut by 4 bases and J by 8 bases, with 18 bases left in between. From germline, CDR1 is SGHNT and CDR2 YYREEE (reference sequence). This CDR3 spans 15 amino acids. CDR3: CASSPDWAQREKLFF. DNA for the CDR3: TGTGCCAGCAGCCCAGATTGGGCTCAGCGAGAAAAACTGTTTTTT.

The genes are TRBV6-5 and TRBJ1-1, with 9 bases aligning to TRBD1. The CDR3 totals 14 residues. Germline assignment: CDR1 MNHEY and CDR2 SVGAGI. The junction had 9 bases not matched to a gene; V was cut back by 7 bases and J by 6 bases. The CDR3: CASNPQGATAEAFF. CDR3 DNA: TGTGCCAGCAACCCACAGGGGGCAACGGCTGAAGCTTTCTTT.

CDR3 in amino acids: CASSTGVNLATDTQYF. CDR3 coding DNA: TGCGCCAGCAGTACAGGGGTTAACCTCGCCACAGATACGCAGTATTTT. The rearrangement uses TRBV10-1 and TRBJ2-3, with 7 bases that match TRBD1. J lost 2 bases, V lost 5 bases, and 10 bases had no gene match. Germline loops: CDR1 WNHNN, CDR2 SYGVQD (reference sequence). The CDR3 runs 16 residues.